This TCR beta chain was identified during a study of siplizumab effects on memory and regulatory T cells. Whole-study findings and limits: Many proliferating CD4+ or CD8+ clones remained unclassified. Roughly 75-95% of them could not be assigned either a naive or a memory phenotype. Confirmation was lacking for the suppressive function of proliferating Tregs derived from siplizumab cultures. Both greater diversity than memory cells and a major contribution to the alloresponse seemed to characterize naive T cells. Fewer alloreactive sequences mapped to unstimulated CD4+ memory cells under siplizumab.

Germline V gives CDR1 SGHTA, CDR2 FQGNSA. Trimming cost V 6 bases and J 4 bases; bases outside gene matches: 6. This CDR3 contains 15 residues. Libraries were prepared by immunoSEQ multiplex PCR; TCRdb keeps only in-frame clonotypes and omits some of them. The sample includes over 60,000 clones, about 90% seen only once; the top ten take about 27%. With respect to this clone: Its antigen is unidentified.

Material: CD8+ T cells sorted from blood. This receptor was obtained from a human donor in good health. The chain combines TRBV7-2 with TRBJ2-1; TRBD2 matches 10 bases. CDR3 in amino acids: CASSLTSGVYNEQFF. The CDR3 nucleotides read TGTGCCAGCAGTCTTACTAGCGGGGTGTACAATGAGCAGTTCTTC. Using reference TRBV7-2 and TRBJ2-1 for the parts outside the CDR3, the full variable domain is GAGVSQSPSNKVTEKGKDVELRCDPISGHTALYWYRQSLGQGLEFLIYFQGNSAPDKSGLPSDRFSAERTGGSVSTLTIQRTQQEDSAVYLCASSLTSGVYNEQFFGPGTRLTVL.